This T cell receptor beta chain derives from a study of T cells in narcolepsy. Study-level points and caveats: Autoreactive HCRT-specific and TRIB2-specific clonotypes were marked in same-patient CSF-versus-blood CD4+ comparisons.

Assay used: immunoSEQ multiplex PCR; TCRdb lists only in-frame clones, some missing. The sample yields tens of thousands of clones, roughly 90% seen once. The germline CDR1 and CDR2 sequences are MNHNY and SVGAGI (reference sequence). The CDR3 runs to 15 residues. The V segment lost 6 bases and the J segment 0 bases; nucleotides outside the gene matches: 2. This clone showed up just once. What it recognizes is unknown. The sequenced sample was CD45RA- memory CD4+ T cells from PBMCs. V is TRBV6-6 and J is TRBJ2-3, with 11 bases identical to TRBD2. The source of this sequence is a human donor with narcolepsy. CDR3 amino acids: CASRTSGESTDTQYF. The CDR3 bases are TGTGCCAGCAGGACTAGCGGGGAAAGCACAGATACGCAGTATTTT.